These 18 T cell receptor beta chains came from one sample sequenced in a study of monozygotic twins with inflammatory bowel disease. TCRdb re-called the 5' RACE reads and gives one entry per CDR3 protein, without DNA. The sample spans a few hundred thousand distinct CDR3 sequences; the ten largest clones claim roughly 5.2%. Sequencing input: blood. The receptors here all came from a human donor with ulcerative colitis or Crohn's disease, or a healthy co-twin of an affected twin (not recorded which).

The chain links TRBV6-6 to TRBJ2-2; the TCRdb D gene call, TRBD1, has no DNA to confirm it. The CDR3 is 14 residues long. CDR1 is MNHNY and CDR2 is SVGAGI in the germline V gene (reference sequence). CDR3 sequence reads: CASRQPGSPGELFF.

CDR3: CSARGPNQPQHF. This sequence joins TRBV20-1 and TRBJ1-5; TCRdb indicates TRBD1, and absent DNA this call remains unverified. Germline CDR1 is DFQATT and CDR2 is SNEGSKA (reference sequence). This CDR3 comprises 12 residues.

V gene TRBV18 combines with J gene TRBJ1-2. The CDR3 has 15 residues. The germline CDR1 and CDR2 sequences are KGHSH and LQKENI. CDR3 in amino acids: CASSSLAGPIYGYTF.

The chain is built from TRBV6-2 or TRBV6-3 and TRBJ2-7; TCRdb's D call, TRBD1, is unchecked because there is no DNA. The V gene's germline CDR1 is MNHEY and CDR2 SVGEGT. The CDR3 is made up of 13 amino acids. This CDR3 is CASTYGASYEQYF.

This chain links TRBV12-3 or TRBV12-4 with TRBJ1-4; TCRdb reports TRBD1, a call that lacks DNA to check it against. The CDR3 is 15 residues long. The CDR3 region is CASRSRQATNEKLFF.

The chain recombines TRBV5-1 with TRBJ1-1. Germline V gene data show CDR1 as SGHRS and CDR2 as YFSETQ. This CDR3 is built from 14 residues. CDR3 amino acids: CASSFSRDGAEAFF.

The CDR3 reads CASSLAQGYRDAEKLFF. The chain joins TRBV7-2 to TRBJ1-4; TCRdb gives TRBD1 as the D gene, but with no DNA this cannot be confirmed. CDR3 length equals 17 residues. Germline V lookup: CDR1 SGHTA, CDR2 FQGNSA.

The J gene is TRBJ2-6, the V gene TRBV28. The CDR3 has 15 residues. Germline CDR1 MDHEN, CDR2 SYDVKM. CDR3: CASSLRQPGANVLTF.

The chain links TRBV7-2 to TRBJ2-7; TCRdb outputs TRBD1, but without DNA this stays unchecked. This CDR3 has 12 residues. Germline-derived CDR1 and CDR2 are SGHTA and FQGNSA. This chain's CDR3 is CASRGQYYEQYF.

The CDR3 sequence: CASSSEGNTEAFF. The rearrangement uses TRBV7-2 and TRBJ1-1. The CDR3 has 13 amino acids. Germline CDR1 SGHTA, CDR2 FQGNSA. The complete variable domain, with remaining parts taken from reference TRBV7-2 and TRBJ1-1, reads GAGVSQSPSNKVTEKGKDVELRCDPISGHTALYWYRQSLGQGLEFLIYFQGNSAPDKSGLPSDRFSAERTGGSVSTLTIQRTQQEDSAVYLCASSSEGNTEAFFGQGTRLTVV.

The chain links TRBV18 to TRBJ1-5; TCRdb names TRBD1, which stays unverified in the absence of DNA. The germline gives CDR1 KGHSH, CDR2 LQKENI. The CDR3 has 15 amino acids. Here the CDR3 reads CASSPRQASNQPQHF.

The V call is TRBV7-2, the J call TRBJ1-6; absent DNA, TCRdb's TRBD1 call cannot be checked. The CDR3 is 15 residues long. CDR1 SGHTA and CDR2 FQGNSA come from the germline V gene. The CDR3 sequence: CASSSKGDYNSPLHF.

The rearrangement joins TRBV20-1 to TRBJ2-3; TCRdb reports TRBD1, a call that lacks DNA to check it against. Germline assignment: CDR1 DFQATT and CDR2 SNEGSKA (reference sequence). CDR3 length equals 12 residues. The CDR3 region is CSARPGYDTQYF.

The V and J genes are TRBV28 and TRBJ2-7; no DNA is available, so the TRBD1 call from TCRdb remains unchecked. CDR1 MDHEN and CDR2 SYDVKM come from the germline V gene. The CDR3 is 15 amino acids. The chain's CDR3 is CASSSPRDPTYEQYF.

The chain carries TRBV9 and TRBJ2-1; TCRdb calls TRBD1, which cannot be checked without DNA. The germline V gene has CDR1 SGDLS and CDR2 YYNGEE. This CDR3 has 15 amino acids. CDR3 in amino acids: CASSALGQGRNEQFF.

The V gene is TRBV4-3, the J gene TRBJ2-5; TCRdb lists TRBD2, though no DNA is available to test this call. CDR1 and CDR2 (germline): LGHNA, YSLEER. The CDR3 consists of 17 residues. This chain's CDR3 is CASSQDLGLAGVETQYF.

The rearrangement joins TRBV7-2 to TRBJ2-3. CDR1 is SGHTA and CDR2 is FQGNSA in the germline V gene. The CDR3 extends over 13 amino acids. CDR3 sequence: CASSLKALDTQYF.

The rearrangement links TRBV6-1 to TRBJ2-7; with no DNA, the TCRdb D assignment of TRBD1 cannot be verified. The CDR3 consists of 16 residues. Germline V gene sequence: CDR1 MNHNS, CDR2 SASEGT. The CDR3 sequence: CASSAGTGYNVYEQYF.